Reported below is one T cell receptor beta chain. These data belong to a study of blood T cell repertoires in COVID-19. Looking at the study overall: Nucleic acid was either cDNA or gDNA, and it came from T cells, B-cell-depleted T cells, or PBMCs.

Assay used: immunoSEQ multiplex PCR; TCRdb lists only in-frame clones, some missing. The data contain 200,000 to 250,000 clones, 82% of them seen just once; the ten biggest clones take up roughly 8%. The sequence came from a woman of 80 years or more with COVID-19, enrolled during active disease. What was sequenced was peripheral blood.

CDR3 sequence (DNA): TGTGCCAGCAGTTCTGGGGCAGGGGGCCACTATGGCTACACCTTC. This codes for CASSSGAGGHYGYTF. V and J are TRBV28 and TRBJ1-2; 8 bases align to TRBD1. The CDR3 runs to 15 residues. CDR1 is MDHEN and CDR2 is SYDVKM in the germline V gene. Unmatched junction bases numbered 7, after V lost 4 bases and J lost 3 bases.